The 10 T cell receptor beta chains in this list originate from one sample, sequenced in a study of spatial heterogeneity in lung cancer. Study conclusions and caveats: Mutation tallies in tumors tracked expanded intratumoral alpha and beta TCR counts.

TCRdb re-called the 5' RACE reads through MiXCR, storing one row per CDR3 protein. The sample has 2,000 to 3,000 distinct CDR3 sequences, around 20% seen once. No antigen is known for these receptors. The time point was: sample taken at primary tumor resection. This sample comprised lung tumor tissue, obtained at surgery. These receptors were taken from a male donor with early-stage non-small cell lung cancer.

By sample share, this clonotype is medium-sized. Written as DNA, the CDR3 is TGTGCCAGCAGTGCGCAGACTAGCGGAAACCAAGAGACCCAGTACTTC. Protein: CASSAQTSGNQETQYF. The rearrangement links TRBV2 to TRBJ2-5; 9 nucleotides line up with TRBD2. The CDR3 totals 16 residues. V trimming: 4 bases; J trimming: 0 bases; junction bases outside the gene matches: 6. In germline, CDR1 is SNHLY, CDR2 FYNNEI.

This clonotype is judged medium-sized. This chain connects TRBV20-1 to TRBJ1-4; 9 nucleotides align to TRBD1. This CDR3 spans 14 amino acids. Germline V gives CDR1 DFQATT, CDR2 SNEGSKA (reference sequence). J lost 8 bases, V lost 6 bases, and 10 bases had no gene match. For the CDR3, the DNA is TGCAGTGCCCCCTGGTGGGACAGGGCGGAAAAACTGTTTTTT. The encoded protein is CSAPWWDRAEKLFF.

This clonotype was seen repeatedly, ten times or more. The rearrangement joins TRBV20-1 to TRBJ2-7; 9 positions match TRBD1. CDR1 DFQATT and CDR2 SNEGSKA come from the germline V gene (reference sequence). J lost 0 bases, V lost 5 bases, and 5 bases had no gene match. The CDR3 has 14 residues. In DNA form, the CDR3 reads TGCAGTGCTTACGGACAGGGGACCTCCTACGAGCAGTACTTC. Amino acid sequence: CSAYGQGTSYEQYF.

By its share, this clonotype is medium-sized. The CDR3 DNA sequence: TGTGCCAGCCGGAAGTTGGACGGGGGCTCCTACAATGAGCAGTTCTTC. It translates to CASRKLDGGSYNEQFF. The V and J genes are TRBV6-1 and TRBJ2-1; TRBD2 is a possible D gene (6 bases). CDR3 length: 16 residues. Trimming took off 8 bases at V and 0 bases at J, with 17 bases between the two ends. Germline loops: CDR1 MNHNS, CDR2 SASEGT.

J is TRBJ1-1 and V is TRBV6-5; D is uncertain. Trimming shortened V by 5 bases and J by 1 base, and 11 bases separated the two germline ends. The CDR3 runs 14 residues. The germline V gene encodes CDR1 MNHEY and CDR2 SVGAGI. Here the CDR3 DNA reads TGTGCCAGCAGTCAGCCCCTAAAGAACACTGAAGCTTTCTTT. Translating it yields CASSQPLKNTEAFF.

This clonotype qualifies as medium-sized (0.01 to 0.1%). This chain links TRBV28 with TRBJ2-1, with D uncertain. With 3 bases removed from V and 0 bases from J, the gap between germline ends came to 12 bases. The CDR3 covers 16 residues. From germline, CDR1 is MDHEN and CDR2 SYDVKM. The CDR3 spells CASSFDFSSSYNEQFF. DNA for the CDR3: TGTGCCAGCAGTTTCGATTTCTCTAGCTCCTACAATGAGCAGTTCTTC. Together with reference TRBV28 and TRBJ2-1, the CDR3 gives the full variable domain: DVKVTQSSRYLVKRTGEKVFLECVQDMDHENMFWYRQDPGLGLRLIYFSYDVKMKEKGDIPEGYSVSREKKERFSLILESASTNQTSMYLCASSFDFSSSYNEQFFGPGTRLTVL.

This clonotype appeared a few times. The chain employs TRBV28 and TRBJ2-7; 14 positions match TRBD2. V was pared by 5 bases and J by 3 bases, with 6 bases of the junction left unmatched. Germline CDR1 reads MDHEN; CDR2 reads SYDVKM. This CDR3 has 16 residues. CDR3 sequence: CASSKGLAGVSYEQYF. In DNA form, the CDR3 reads TGTGCCAGCAGTAAGGGACTAGCGGGAGTAAGCTACGAGCAGTACTTC.

This sequence joins TRBV18 and TRBJ2-1, with D possibly called TRBD1 or TRBD2 (6 bases each). Per the germline V gene, CDR1 is KGHSH and CDR2 is LQKENI. The CDR3 is made up of 15 amino acids. V shed 5 bases and J shed 7 bases, with 18 bases lying between them. The CDR3 region has the DNA TGTGCCAGCTCATTATCAGGGCTAGGGGGGAATGAGCAGTTCTTC. It is translated as CASSLSGLGGNEQFF.

This clonotype appeared many times. This chain uses TRBV29-1 with TRBJ2-4; tentatively, D is TRBD1 (6 bases). Deletions cut 0 bases from V and 1 base from J, with 10 bases between. CDR1 is SQVTM, CDR2 ANQGSEA, per germline. This CDR3 is 15 amino acids long. CDR3 in amino acids: CSVEDVDSAKNIQYF. CDR3 in DNA: TGCAGCGTTGAAGATGTGGACAGTGCCAAAAACATTCAGTACTTC.

This clonotype is labeled medium-sized. The chain uses TRBV23-1 and TRBJ2-7; D unresolved. TRBV23-1 qualifies as an ORF whose function is uncertain. V dropped 0 bases and J dropped 2 bases, with 11 bases sitting between them. The CDR3 sequence is 15 residues long. As DNA, the CDR3 is TGCGCCAGCAGTCAATCGGCTTACTGCACCTACGAGCAGTACTTC. Amino acids: CASSQSAYCTYEQYF.